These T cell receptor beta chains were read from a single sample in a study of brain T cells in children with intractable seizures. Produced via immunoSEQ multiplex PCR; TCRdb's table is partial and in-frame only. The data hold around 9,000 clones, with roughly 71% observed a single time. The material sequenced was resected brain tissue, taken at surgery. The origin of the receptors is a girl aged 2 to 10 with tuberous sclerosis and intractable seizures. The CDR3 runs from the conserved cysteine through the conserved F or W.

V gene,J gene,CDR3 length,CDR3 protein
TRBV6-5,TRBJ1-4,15,CASSYSTLGNEKLFF
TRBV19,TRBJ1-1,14,CASSIANLNTEAFF
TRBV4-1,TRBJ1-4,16,CASSQGRVPTNEKLFF
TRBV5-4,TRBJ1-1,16,CASSPGGARGVTEAFF
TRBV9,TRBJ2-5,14,CASSVGLPRETQYF
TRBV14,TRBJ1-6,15,CASSPLNRGPSPLHF
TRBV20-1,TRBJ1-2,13,CSASPSAGDGYTF
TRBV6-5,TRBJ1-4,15,CASSLTQGRGEKLFF
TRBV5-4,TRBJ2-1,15,CASSLDRTTYNEQFF
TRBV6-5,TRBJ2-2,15,CASTPNPGTIGELFF
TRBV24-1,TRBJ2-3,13,CATGQGESDTQYF
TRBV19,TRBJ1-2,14,CASSREQGAIGYTF
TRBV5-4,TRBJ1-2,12,CASSLATYGYTF
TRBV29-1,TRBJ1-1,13,CSVEQDTHTEAFF
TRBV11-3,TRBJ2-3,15,CASSLWSGPTDTQYF
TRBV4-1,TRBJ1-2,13,CASSPTGGYGYTF